The clone carrying this T cell receptor beta chain was recorded at least ten times. Its antigen is unidentified. Original data processing: Between-group CDR3 differences, defined by clinicopathological status, yielded a distant-metastasis classifier for papillary thyroid cancer. TCRdb re-called the PCR reads with MiXCR. TCRdb assigned the V and J calls; the authors' analysis was not used. Among more than 70,000 clones listed, roughly 8.6% were seen once. These data originate in a study of metastatic and nonmetastatic thyroid tumors. In the study overall: Comparative analysis of repertoires was undertaken across blood and tumor or nodule tissue obtained from malignant and benign thyroid patients. Notes on the study in general: Benign nodules reportedly had significantly lower TCR beta diversity than malignant thyroid tumors in blood and tumor.

Not a single patient had been given any form of treatment at any point before undergoing thyroid surgery. Deletions cut 1 base from V and 0 bases from J, with 10 bases between. Germline V gene sequence: CDR1 MNHEY, CDR2 SVGAGI. This CDR3 contains 16 residues. The J gene is TRBJ1-5, the V gene TRBV6-5; tentatively, D is TRBD1 (5 bases). The sample consisted of blood. This sequence was found in a female donor with papillary thyroid cancer or a benign thyroid nodule (not recorded which). Some clones in this sample may be carry-over from other donors' samples. The CDR3 loop is CASSYFRAYSNQPQHF. In DNA form, the CDR3 reads TGTGCCAGCAGTTACTTCAGGGCCTATAGCAATCAGCCCCAGCATTTT.